The present T cell receptor beta chain was sequenced within a study of cytomegalovirus exposure and HLA in healthy donors. With 60 Vbeta and 13 Jbeta primers, the PCR was carried out. The assay was immunoSEQ multiplex PCR, and TCRdb's table has in-frame clones only and misses some. The table has fewer than 200,000 clones, around 83% seen once. This CDR3 comprises 14 residues. Germline lookup yields CDR1 SGHDT and CDR2 YYEEEE. V dropped 4 bases and J dropped 7; count of bases not matched to a gene: 9. The source is a man over 45 in good health and CMV-seronegative. The chain links TRBV5-6 to TRBJ2-3; 7 nucleotides align to TRBD2. The sequenced material came from PBMCs. The CDR3 region is CASSPRVAGNTQYF. The CDR3 DNA follows: TGTGCCAGCAGCCCCCGGGTAGCGGGCAATACGCAGTATTTT.